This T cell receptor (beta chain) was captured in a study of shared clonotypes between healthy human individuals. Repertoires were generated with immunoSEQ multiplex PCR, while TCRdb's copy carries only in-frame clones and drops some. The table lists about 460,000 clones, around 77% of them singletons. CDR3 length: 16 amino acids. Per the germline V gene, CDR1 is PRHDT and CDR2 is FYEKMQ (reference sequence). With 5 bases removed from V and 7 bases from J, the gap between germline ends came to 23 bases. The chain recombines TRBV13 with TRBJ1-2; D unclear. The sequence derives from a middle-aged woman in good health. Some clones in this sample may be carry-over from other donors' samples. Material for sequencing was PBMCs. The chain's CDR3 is CASSAHGRAVSRGYTF. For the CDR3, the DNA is TGTGCCAGCAGCGCACACGGGCGCGCGGTGTCACGTGGCTACACCTTC. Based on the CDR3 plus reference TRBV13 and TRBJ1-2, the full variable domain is AAGVIQSPRHLIKEKRETATLKCYPIPRHDTVYWYQQGPGQDPQFLISFYEKMQSDKGSIPDRFSAQQFSDYHSELNMSSLELGDSALYFCASSAHGRAVSRGYTFGSGTRLTVV.